Included here is one TCR beta chain sequence, with context. Its antigen is not identified. These data come from a study of shared clonotypes between healthy human individuals. Points from the study as a whole: The donor pool, a small one, limited the genetic and exposure-history diversity represented. Roughly 5% of naive CD4 clonotypes were shared across a handful of donors.

Researchers ran the assay at a deep level. Assay used: immunoSEQ multiplex PCR; TCRdb lists only in-frame clones, some missing. The sample has about 2 million clones, 85% to 95% seen once; the top ten hold roughly 1.1%. The CDR3 totals 16 residues. Per the germline V gene, CDR1 is ENHRY and CDR2 is SYGVKD. With 3 bases clipped from V and 5 bases from J, the junction kept 9 bases outside the gene matches. The naive CD8 population came from CD45RO-negative cells selected for CCR7, without terminally differentiated effector memory CD45RA+ cells. This sequence was found in a man aged 18-30 years in good health. Sequences were obtained from naive CD8+ T cells sorted from blood. This chain uses TRBV10-3 with TRBJ2-1, with TRBD2 matching 8 bases. This CDR3 is CAISEGLLAVDNEQFF. The DNA for the CDR3 is TGTGCCATCAGTGAAGGTCTACTAGCGGTTGACAATGAGCAGTTCTTC.